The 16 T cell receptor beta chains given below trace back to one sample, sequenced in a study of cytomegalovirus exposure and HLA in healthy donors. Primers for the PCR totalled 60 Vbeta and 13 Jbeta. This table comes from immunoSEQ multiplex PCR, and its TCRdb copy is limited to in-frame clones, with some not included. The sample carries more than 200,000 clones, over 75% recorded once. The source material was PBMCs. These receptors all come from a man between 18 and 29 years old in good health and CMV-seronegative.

CDR3 loop: CASSSGTVTDTQYF. In DNA, the CDR3 is TGTGCCAGCAGCTCCGGGACTGTCACAGATACGCAGTATTTT. The rearrangement uses TRBV11-3 and TRBJ2-3; the D gene is possibly TRBD2 (6 bases). Per the germline V gene, CDR1 is SGHNT and CDR2 is YENEEA. V shed 4 bases and J shed 2 bases, with 10 bases lying between them. The CDR3 sequence is 14 residues long.

CDR3 protein: CASSIADNGNQPQHF. The CDR3 region has the DNA TGTGCCAGTAGTATAGCCGACAATGGCAATCAGCCCCAGCATTTT. The rearrangement links TRBV19 to TRBJ1-5; D gene ambiguous. CDR1 is LNHDA and CDR2 is SQIVND in the germline V gene (reference sequence). CDR3 length: 15 amino acids. Trimming stripped 1 base from V and 2 bases from J, with 9 bases between.

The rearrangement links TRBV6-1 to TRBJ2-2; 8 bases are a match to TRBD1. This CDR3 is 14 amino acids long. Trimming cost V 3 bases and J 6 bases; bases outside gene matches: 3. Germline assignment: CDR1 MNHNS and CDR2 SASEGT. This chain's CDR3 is CASSDQGAAGELFF. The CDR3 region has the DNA TGTGCCAGCAGTGACCAGGGGGCGGCCGGGGAGCTGTTTTTT.

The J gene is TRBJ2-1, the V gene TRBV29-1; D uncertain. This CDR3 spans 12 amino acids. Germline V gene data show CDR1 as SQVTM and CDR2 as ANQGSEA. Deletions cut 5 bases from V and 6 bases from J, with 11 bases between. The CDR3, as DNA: TGCAGCGTTAAAGGGTCTATCAATGAGCAGTTCTTC. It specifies CSVKGSINEQFF.

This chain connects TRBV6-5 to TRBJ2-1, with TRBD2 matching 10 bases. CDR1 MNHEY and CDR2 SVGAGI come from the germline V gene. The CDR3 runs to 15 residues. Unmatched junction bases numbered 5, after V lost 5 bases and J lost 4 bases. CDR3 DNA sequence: TGTGCCAGCAGTACCACTAGCGGGGCGTACAATGAGCAGTTCTTC. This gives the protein CASSTTSGAYNEQFF.

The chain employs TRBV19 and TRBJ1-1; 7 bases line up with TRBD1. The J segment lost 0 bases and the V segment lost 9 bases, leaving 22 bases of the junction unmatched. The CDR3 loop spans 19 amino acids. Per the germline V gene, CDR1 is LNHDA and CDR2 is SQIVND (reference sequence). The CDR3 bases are TGTGCCAGGGAATTCTTCTCGACAGGGCCCCGACCCCTGAACACTGAAGCTTTCTTT. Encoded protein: CAREFFSTGPRPLNTEAFF.

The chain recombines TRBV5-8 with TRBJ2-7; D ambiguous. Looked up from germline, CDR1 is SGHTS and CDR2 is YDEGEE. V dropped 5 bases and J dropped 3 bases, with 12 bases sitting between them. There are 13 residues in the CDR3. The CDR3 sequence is CASRLKRGYEQYF. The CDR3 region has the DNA TGTGCCAGCAGACTAAAAAGAGGCTACGAGCAGTACTTC.

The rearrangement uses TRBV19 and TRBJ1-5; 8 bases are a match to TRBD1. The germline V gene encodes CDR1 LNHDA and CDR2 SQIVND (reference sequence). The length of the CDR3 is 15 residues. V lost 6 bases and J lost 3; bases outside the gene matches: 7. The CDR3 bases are TGTGCCAGTAGGAGCGGACAGGGCCCCAATCAGCCCCAGCATTTT. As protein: CASRSGQGPNQPQHF.

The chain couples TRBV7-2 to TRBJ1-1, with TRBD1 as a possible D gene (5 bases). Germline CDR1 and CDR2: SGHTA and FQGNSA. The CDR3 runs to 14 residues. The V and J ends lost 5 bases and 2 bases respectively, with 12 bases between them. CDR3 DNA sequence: TGTGCCAGCAGCACGCAGGGTGGTAACACTGAAGCTTTCTTT. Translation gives CASSTQGGNTEAFF.

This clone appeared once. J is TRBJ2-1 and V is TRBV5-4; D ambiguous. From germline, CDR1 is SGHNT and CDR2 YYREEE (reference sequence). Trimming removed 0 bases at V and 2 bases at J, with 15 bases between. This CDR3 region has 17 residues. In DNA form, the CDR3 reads TGTGCCAGCAGCTTGGCCGTCGGAGCAACCGCCTACAATGAGCAGTTCTTC. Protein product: CASSLAVGATAYNEQFF.

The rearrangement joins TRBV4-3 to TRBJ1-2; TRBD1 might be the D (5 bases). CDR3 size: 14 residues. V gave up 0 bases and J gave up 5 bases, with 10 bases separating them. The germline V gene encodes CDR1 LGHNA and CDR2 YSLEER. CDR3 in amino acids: CASSQDIRGYGYTF. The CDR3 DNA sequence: TGCGCCAGCAGCCAAGATATCCGGGGGTATGGCTACACCTTC.

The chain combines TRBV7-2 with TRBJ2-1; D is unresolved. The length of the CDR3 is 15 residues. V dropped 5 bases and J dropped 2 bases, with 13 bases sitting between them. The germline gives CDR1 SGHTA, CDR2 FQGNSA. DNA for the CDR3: TGTGCCAGCAGCCCCAACCCCCCGGCCTACAATGAGCAGTTCTTC. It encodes CASSPNPPAYNEQFF.

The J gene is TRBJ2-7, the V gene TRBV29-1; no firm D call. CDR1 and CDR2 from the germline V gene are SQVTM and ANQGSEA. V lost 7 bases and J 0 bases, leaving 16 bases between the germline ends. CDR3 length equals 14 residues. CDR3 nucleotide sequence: TGCAGCGCCAGCCCCCAGGCCGCCTCCTACGAGCAGTACTTC. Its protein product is CSASPQAASYEQYF.

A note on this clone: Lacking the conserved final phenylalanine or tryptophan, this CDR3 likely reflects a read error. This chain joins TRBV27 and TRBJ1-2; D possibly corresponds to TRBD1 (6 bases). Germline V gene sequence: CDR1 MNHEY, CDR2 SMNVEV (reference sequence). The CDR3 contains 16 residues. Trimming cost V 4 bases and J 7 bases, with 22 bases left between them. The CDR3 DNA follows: TGTGCCAGCAGTTCCCAGAGTCTTGTGGGGGCGGGTGGCTACACCCTC. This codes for CASSSQSLVGAGGYTL.

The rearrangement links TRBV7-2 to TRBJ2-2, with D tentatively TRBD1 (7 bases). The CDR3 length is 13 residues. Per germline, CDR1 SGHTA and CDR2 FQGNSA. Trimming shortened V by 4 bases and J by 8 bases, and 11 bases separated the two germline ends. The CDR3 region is CASSSQGRGELFF. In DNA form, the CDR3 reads TGTGCCAGCAGCTCACAGGGGAGGGGGGAGCTGTTTTTT.

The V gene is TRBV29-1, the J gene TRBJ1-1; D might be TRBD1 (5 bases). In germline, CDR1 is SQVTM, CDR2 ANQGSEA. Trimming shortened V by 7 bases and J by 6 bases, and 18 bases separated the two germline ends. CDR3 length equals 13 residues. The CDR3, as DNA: TGCAGCGCTAGCGGGCGGGGCGGCTCTGAAGCTTTCTTT. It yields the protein CSASGRGGSEAFF.